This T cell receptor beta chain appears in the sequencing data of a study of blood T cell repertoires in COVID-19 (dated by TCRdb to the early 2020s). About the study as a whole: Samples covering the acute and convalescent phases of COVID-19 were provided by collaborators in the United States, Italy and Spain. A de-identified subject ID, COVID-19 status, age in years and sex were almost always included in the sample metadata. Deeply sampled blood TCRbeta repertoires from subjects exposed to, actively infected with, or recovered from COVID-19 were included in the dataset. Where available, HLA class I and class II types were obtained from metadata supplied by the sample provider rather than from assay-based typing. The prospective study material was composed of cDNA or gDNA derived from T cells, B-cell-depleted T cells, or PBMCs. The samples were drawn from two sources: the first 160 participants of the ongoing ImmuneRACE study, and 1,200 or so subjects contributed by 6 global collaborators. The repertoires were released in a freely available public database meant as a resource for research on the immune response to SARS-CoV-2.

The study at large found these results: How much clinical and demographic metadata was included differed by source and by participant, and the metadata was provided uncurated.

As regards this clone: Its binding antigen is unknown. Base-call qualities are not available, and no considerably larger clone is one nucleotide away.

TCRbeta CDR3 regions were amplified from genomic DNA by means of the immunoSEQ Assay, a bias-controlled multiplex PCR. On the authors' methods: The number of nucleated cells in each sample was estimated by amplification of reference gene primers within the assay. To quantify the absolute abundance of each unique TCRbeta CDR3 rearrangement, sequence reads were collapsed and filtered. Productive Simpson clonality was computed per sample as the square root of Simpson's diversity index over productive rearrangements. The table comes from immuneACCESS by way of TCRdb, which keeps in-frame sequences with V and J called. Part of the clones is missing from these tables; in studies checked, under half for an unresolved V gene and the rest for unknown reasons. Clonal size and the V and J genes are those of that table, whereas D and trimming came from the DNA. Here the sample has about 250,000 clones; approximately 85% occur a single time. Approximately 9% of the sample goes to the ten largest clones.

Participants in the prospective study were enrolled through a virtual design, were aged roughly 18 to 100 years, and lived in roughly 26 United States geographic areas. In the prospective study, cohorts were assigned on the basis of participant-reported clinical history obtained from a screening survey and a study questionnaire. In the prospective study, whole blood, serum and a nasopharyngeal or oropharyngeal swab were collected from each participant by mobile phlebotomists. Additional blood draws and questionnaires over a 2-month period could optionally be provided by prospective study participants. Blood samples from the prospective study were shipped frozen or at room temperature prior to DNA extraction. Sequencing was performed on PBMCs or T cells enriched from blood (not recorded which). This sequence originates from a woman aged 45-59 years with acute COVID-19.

The encoded CDR3 is CAWSSLSGANVLTF. The DNA reads as follows: TGTGCCTGGAGTTCCCTCTCTGGGGCCAACGTCCTGACTTTC. This chain joins TRBV30 to TRBJ2-6, with an unclear D gene assignment. V is shortened by 2 bases, J by 0 bases, and the region joining them spans 5 bases. Looking up the germline V gene (reference sequence) yields CDR1 GTSNPN and CDR2 SVGIG. The CDR3 measures 14 amino acids from cysteine to phenylalanine. Of the read, only the CDR3 DNA is kept; its 42 bases are in frame from base 1.